This TCR beta chain was identified during a study of early T cells in non-severe SARS-CoV-2 infection. In this sample, this clonotype turned up many times. Individual cDNA molecules received unique molecular identifiers. MiXCR, applied by TCRdb to the 5' RACE reads, yields one record per CDR3 protein. The sample lists 70,000 or so distinct CDR3 sequences, about 13% seen once, with around 15% in the top ten. Sequenced input: whole blood. The sequence came from an adult who was a healthcare worker with PCR-confirmed SARS-CoV-2 infection or an uninfected control (not recorded which).

CDR3 protein: CASTTPVGPNTGELFF. CDR3 nucleotide sequence: TGTGCCAGCACCACACCCGTGGGGCCGAACACCGGGGAGCTGTTTTTT. The V and J genes are TRBV5-5 and TRBJ2-2; possibly TRBD1 for D (5 bases). Trimming removed 6 bases at V and 0 bases at J, with 15 bases between. CDR3 length: 16 amino acids. In germline, CDR1 is SGHKS, CDR2 YYEKEE (reference sequence).